This T cell receptor beta chain was identified in a study of T-cell memory formation after mild COVID-19. Points from the study as a whole: Largely, contracting CD4+ clones fell within CM and EM, and contracting CD8+ clones within EMRA.

A single record per CDR3 protein comes from TCRdb applying MiXCR to the 5' RACE reads. This table holds roughly 190,000 distinct CDR3 sequences, around 25% found once. As concerns this clonotype: The antigen is undetermined.

Trimming cost V 8 bases and J 2 bases, with 13 bases left between them. The CDR3 totals 13 residues. Looked up from germline, CDR1 is MNHNS and CDR2 is SASEGT. Sequencing input: PBMCs or a T cell subset sorted from them (not recorded which). The clonotype comes from an adult woman who had mild COVID-19 (a few samples of this study predate the infection). Cell type and time point are not known. The chain links TRBV6-1 to TRBJ2-7; D is ambiguous. CDR3: CASAMADTYEQYF. CDR3 nucleotide sequence: TGTGCCAGCGCCATGGCCGACACCTACGAGCAGTACTTC.